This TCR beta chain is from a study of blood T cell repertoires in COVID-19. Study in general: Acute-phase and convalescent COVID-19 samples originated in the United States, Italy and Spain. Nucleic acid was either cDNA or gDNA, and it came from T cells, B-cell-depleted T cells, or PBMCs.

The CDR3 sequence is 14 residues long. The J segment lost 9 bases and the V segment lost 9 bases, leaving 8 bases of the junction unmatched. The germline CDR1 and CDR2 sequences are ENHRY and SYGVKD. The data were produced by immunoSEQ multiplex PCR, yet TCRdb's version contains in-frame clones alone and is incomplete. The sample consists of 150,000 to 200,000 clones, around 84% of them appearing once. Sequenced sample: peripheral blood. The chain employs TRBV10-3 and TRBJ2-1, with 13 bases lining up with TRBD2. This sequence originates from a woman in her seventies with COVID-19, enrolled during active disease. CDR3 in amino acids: CAIGTSGTGGEQFF. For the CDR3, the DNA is TGTGCCATTGGGACTAGCGGGACCGGTGGTGAGCAGTTCTTC.